One sample yielded the 2 T cell receptor beta chains listed below, sequenced in a study of blood T cell repertoires in COVID-19. TCRdb's copy holds only in-frame clones and misses some; the assay was immunoSEQ multiplex PCR. This sample yields 110,000 to 150,000 clones, of which 85% to 90% are seen a single time; approximately 10% belongs to the top ten. Input material: PBMCs or T cells enriched from blood (not recorded which). Receptor source: a man in his sixties who had recovered from COVID-19.

The CDR3 loop is CASSQAQGTGKNQPQHF. CDR3 DNA sequence: TGTGCCAGCAGCCAAGCCCAGGGGACAGGGAAAAATCAGCCCCAGCATTTT. This chain uses TRBV4-2 with TRBJ1-5, with TRBD1 identical over 9 bases. The J segment lost 4 bases and the V segment lost 1 base, leaving 8 bases of the junction unmatched. The CDR3 length is 17 residues. The V gene's germline CDR1 is LGHNA and CDR2 YNFKEQ.

The chain carries TRBV6-5 and TRBJ1-5; D uncertain. The V end was cut by 5 bases, the J end by 7 bases, with 12 bases between. Looked up from germline, CDR1 is MNHEY and CDR2 is SVGAGI. CDR3 length: 13 residues. CDR3 residues: CASSRMSEQPQHF. The CDR3 DNA follows: TGTGCCAGCAGTCGCATGAGCGAGCAGCCCCAGCATTTT.